One and the same sample provided the 3 T cell receptor beta chains below, sequenced in a study of PD-L1 blockade in urothelial cancer (dated by TCRdb to 2015 to 2018). The library relied on the immunoSEQ multiplex PCR assay. Imported from immuneACCESS, the table was reduced by TCRdb to in-frame sequences with V and J called. These copies leave out some clones; in studies compared against another copy, an unresolved V gene accounts for under half, and the cause of the remainder is not known. The sample profile shows tens of thousands of clones; 90% to 95% of them were found once. The ten largest clones capture 9.4% of the sample. The sample consisted of PBMCs, taken around atezolizumab (anti-PD-L1) treatment. The receptors come from a man aged 55 to 70 with urothelial cancer.

The rearrangement uses TRBV2 and TRBJ2-4; TRBD2 agrees at 8 bases. V was clipped by 6 bases and J by 9 bases; unmatched bases: 7. This CDR3 has 13 amino acids. Germline CDR1 and CDR2: SNHLY and FYNNEI. CDR3 sequence: CASRQGREGIQYF. Here the CDR3 DNA reads TGTGCCAGCAGACAGGGCCGGGAGGGCATTCAGTACTTC.

V is TRBV7-8 and J is TRBJ2-7, with a possible D match to TRBD2 (6 bases). This CDR3 has 13 residues. Trimming pared 5 bases from V and 3 bases from J, leaving 11 bases between. Germline CDR1 is SGHVS and CDR2 is FQNEAQ. The DNA for the CDR3 is TGTGCCAGCAGCAGGACCGGGGGCTACGAGCAGTACTTC. It is translated as CASSRTGGYEQYF.

CDR3 sequence: CSVDQQGEQYF. Here the CDR3 DNA reads TGCAGCGTTGATCAGCAGGGCGAGCAGTACTTC. This chain links TRBV29-1 with TRBJ2-7; D perhaps matches TRBD1 (5 bases). Trimming cost V 3 bases and J 6 bases, with 9 bases left between them. In germline, CDR1 is SQVTM, CDR2 ANQGSEA. This CDR3 has 11 amino acids.